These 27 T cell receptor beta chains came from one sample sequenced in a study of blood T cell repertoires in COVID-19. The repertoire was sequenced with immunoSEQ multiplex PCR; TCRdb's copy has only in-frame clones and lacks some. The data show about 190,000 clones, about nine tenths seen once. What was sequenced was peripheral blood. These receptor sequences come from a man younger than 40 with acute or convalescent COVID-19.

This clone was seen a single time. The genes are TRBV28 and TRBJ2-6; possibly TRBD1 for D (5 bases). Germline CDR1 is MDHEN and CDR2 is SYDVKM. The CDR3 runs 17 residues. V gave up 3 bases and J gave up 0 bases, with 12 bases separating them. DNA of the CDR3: TGTGCCAGCAGTTTTTTGACAGCCAGCTCTGGGGCCAACGTCCTGACTTTC. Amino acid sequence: CASSFLTASSGANVLTF.

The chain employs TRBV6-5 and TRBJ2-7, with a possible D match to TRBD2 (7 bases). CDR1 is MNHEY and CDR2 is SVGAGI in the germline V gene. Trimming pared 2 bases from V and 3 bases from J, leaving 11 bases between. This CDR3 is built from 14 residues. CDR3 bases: TGTGCCAGCAGTTACGGGGGCGGGGGCTACGAGCAGTACTTC. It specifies CASSYGGGGYEQYF.

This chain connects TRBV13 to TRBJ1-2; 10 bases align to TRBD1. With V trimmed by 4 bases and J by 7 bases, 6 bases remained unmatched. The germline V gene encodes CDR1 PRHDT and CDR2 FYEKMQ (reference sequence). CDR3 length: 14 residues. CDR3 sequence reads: CASSYDRGRAGYTF. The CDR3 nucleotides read TGTGCCAGCAGCTACGACAGGGGGCGAGCTGGCTACACCTTC.

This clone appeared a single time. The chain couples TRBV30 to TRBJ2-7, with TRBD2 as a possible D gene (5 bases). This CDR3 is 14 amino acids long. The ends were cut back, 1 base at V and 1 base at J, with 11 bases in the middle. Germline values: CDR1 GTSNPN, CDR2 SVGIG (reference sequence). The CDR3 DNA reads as TGTGCCTGGAGTGGGTTAGCGAGATCCTACGAGCAGTACTTC. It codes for CAWSGLARSYEQYF.

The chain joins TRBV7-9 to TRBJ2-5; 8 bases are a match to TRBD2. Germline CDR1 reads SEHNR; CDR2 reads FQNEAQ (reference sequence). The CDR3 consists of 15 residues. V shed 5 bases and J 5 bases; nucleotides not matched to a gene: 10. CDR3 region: CASSQGLAYLETQYF. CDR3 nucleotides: TGTGCCAGCAGCCAAGGACTAGCCTATTTGGAGACCCAGTACTTC. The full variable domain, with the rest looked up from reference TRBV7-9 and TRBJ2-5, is DTGVSQNPRHKITKRGQNVTFRCDPISEHNRLYWYRQTLGQGPEFLTYFQNEAQLEKSRLLSDRFSAERPKGSFSTLEIQRTEQGDSAMYLCASSQGLAYLETQYFGPGTRLLVL.

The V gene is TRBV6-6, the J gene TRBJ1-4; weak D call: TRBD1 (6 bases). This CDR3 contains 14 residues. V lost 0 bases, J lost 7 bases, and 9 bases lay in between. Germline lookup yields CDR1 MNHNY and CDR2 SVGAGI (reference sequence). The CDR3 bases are TGTGCCAGCAGTTACTCGGGGGCTGGTGAAAAACTGTTTTTT. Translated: CASSYSGAGEKLFF.

The CDR3 nucleotides read TGTGCCAGCAGCTGGGGACAGGGCTCCTACAATGAGCAGTTCTTC. Translating it yields CASSWGQGSYNEQFF. The chain links TRBV5-5 to TRBJ2-1; 9 nucleotides line up with TRBD1. CDR1 and CDR2 from the germline V gene are SGHKS and YYEKEE (reference sequence). The V gene end was trimmed by 3 bases and the J gene end by 0 bases; junction bases not matched to a gene: 1. This CDR3 spans 15 amino acids.

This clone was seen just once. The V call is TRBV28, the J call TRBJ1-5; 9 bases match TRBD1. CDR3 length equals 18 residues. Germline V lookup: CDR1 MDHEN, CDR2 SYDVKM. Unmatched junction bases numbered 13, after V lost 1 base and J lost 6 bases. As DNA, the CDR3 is TGTGCCAGCAGTTTATTCAGGCGGGGAACAGGGGGCGCTCAGCCCCAGCATTTT. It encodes CASSLFRRGTGGAQPQHF.

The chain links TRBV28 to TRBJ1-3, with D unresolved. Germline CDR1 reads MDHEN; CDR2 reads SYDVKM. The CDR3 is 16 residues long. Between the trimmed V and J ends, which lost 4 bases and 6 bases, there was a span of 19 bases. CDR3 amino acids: CASSSHPSGSKNTIYF. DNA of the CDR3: TGTGCCAGCAGTTCACACCCGAGCGGCTCAAAAAACACCATATATTTT.

This CDR3 reads CASSQGTSGLRADTQYF. In DNA, the CDR3 is TGTGCCAGCAGCCAAGGGACTAGCGGTTTGAGGGCAGATACGCAGTATTTT. This sequence joins TRBV3-1 (or the pseudogene TRBV3-2) and TRBJ2-3; 10 bases are a match to TRBD2. CDR1 and CDR2 (germline): LGHDT, YNNKEL (reference sequence). V lost 1 base to trimming and J lost 4 bases; unmatched junction nucleotides: 8. The CDR3 loop spans 17 amino acids.

CDR3 protein: CSATAGQPQHF. The CDR3 bases are TGCAGTGCTACCGCGGGTCAGCCCCAGCATTTT. The gene calls are TRBV20-1 and TRBJ1-5; D not resolved. Trimming removed 4 bases at V and 6 bases at J, with 7 bases between. This CDR3 has 11 amino acids. In germline, CDR1 is DFQATT, CDR2 SNEGSKA (reference sequence).

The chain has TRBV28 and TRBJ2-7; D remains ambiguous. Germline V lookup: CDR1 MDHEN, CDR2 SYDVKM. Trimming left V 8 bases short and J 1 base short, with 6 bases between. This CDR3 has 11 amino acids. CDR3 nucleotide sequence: TGTGCCAGCGGCAGTTCCTACGAGCAGTACTTC. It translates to CASGSSYEQYF.

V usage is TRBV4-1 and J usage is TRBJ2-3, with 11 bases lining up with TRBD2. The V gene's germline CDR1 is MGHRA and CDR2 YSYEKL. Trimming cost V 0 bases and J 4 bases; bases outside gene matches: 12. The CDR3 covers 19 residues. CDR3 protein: CASSQDRSSGRLLADTQYF. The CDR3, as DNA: TGCGCCAGCAGCCAAGACCGGTCTAGCGGGAGGCTGCTTGCAGATACGCAGTATTTT.

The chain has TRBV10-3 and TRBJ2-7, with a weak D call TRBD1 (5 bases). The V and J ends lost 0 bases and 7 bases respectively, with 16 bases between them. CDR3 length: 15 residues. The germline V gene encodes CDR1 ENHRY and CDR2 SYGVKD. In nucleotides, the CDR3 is TGTGCCATCAGTGAGTCCAGTCGAGCAGGGAATGAGCAGTACTTC. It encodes CAISESSRAGNEQYF.

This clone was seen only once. CDR3 coding DNA: TGTGCCAGCAGCTTCGGGACAGGGCCGAGCTCTGGAAACACCATATATTTT. This codes for CASSFGTGPSSGNTIYF. The chain uses TRBV5-5 and TRBJ1-3, with TRBD1 matching 9 bases. The CDR3 runs 17 residues. Unmatched junction bases numbered 6, after V lost 2 bases and J lost 0 bases. Looked up from germline, CDR1 is SGHKS and CDR2 is YYEKEE (reference sequence).

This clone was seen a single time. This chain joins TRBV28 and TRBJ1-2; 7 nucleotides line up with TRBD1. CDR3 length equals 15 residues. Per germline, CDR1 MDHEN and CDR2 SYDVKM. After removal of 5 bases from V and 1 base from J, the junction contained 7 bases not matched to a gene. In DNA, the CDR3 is TGTGCCAGCAGTCTTTTGGGACAGTTTAACTATGGCTACACCTTC. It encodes CASSLLGQFNYGYTF.

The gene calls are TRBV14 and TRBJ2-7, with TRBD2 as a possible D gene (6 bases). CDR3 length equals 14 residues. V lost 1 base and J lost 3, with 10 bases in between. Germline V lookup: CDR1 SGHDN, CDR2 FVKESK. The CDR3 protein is CASSQVSDYYEQYF. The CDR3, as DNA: TGTGCCAGCAGCCAAGTATCGGACTACTACGAGCAGTACTTC. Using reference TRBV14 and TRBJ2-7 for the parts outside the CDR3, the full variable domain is EAGVTQFPSHSVIEKGQTVTLRCDPISGHDNLYWYRRVMGKEIKFLLHFVKESKQDESGMPNNRFLAERTGGTYSTLKVQPAELEDSGVYFCASSQVSDYYEQYFGPGTRLTVT.

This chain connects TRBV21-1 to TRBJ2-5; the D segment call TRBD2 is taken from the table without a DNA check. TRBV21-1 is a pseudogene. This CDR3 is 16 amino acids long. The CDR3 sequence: CASSPKWSLDGETQYF. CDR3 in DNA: TGTGCCAGCAGCCCGAAATGGTCCTTAGATGGTGAGACCCAGTACTTC.

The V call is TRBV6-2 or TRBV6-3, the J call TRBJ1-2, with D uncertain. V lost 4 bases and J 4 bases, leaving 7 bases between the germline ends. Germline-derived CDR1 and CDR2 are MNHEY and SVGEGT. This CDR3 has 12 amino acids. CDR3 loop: CASSSSLYGYTF. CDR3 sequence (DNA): TGTGCCAGCAGTTCGTCTCTCTATGGCTACACCTTC.

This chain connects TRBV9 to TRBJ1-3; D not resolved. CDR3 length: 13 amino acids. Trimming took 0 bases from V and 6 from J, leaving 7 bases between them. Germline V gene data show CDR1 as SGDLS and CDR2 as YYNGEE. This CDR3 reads CASSVEAENTIYF. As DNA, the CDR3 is TGTGCCAGCAGCGTAGAGGCGGAAAACACCATATATTTT.

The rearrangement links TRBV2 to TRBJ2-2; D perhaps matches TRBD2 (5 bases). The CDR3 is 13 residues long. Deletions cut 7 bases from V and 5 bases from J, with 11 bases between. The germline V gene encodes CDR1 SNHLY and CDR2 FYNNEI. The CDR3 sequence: CASTREWTGELFF. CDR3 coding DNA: TGTGCCAGCACCCGGGAATGGACCGGGGAGCTGTTTTTT.

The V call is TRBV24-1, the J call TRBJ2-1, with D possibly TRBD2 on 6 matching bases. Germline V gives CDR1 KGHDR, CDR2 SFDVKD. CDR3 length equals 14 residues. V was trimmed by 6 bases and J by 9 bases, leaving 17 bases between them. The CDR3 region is CATSPAPLAREQFF. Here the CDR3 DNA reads TGTGCCACCAGTCCGGCCCCACTAGCCCGTGAGCAGTTCTTC.

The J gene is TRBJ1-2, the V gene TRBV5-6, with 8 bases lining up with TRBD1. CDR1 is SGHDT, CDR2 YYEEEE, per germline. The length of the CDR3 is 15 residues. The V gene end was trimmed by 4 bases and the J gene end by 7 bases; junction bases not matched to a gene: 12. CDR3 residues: CASSTTTGVGPGYTF. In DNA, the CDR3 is TGTGCCAGCAGCACTACGACAGGGGTCGGCCCTGGCTACACCTTC.

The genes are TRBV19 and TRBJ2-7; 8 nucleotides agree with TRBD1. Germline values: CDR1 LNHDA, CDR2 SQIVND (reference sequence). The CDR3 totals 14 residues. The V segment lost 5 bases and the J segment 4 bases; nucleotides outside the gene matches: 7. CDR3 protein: CASSLRGRGYEQYF. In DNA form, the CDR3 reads TGTGCCAGTAGTCTCAGGGGGCGCGGGTACGAGCAGTACTTC.

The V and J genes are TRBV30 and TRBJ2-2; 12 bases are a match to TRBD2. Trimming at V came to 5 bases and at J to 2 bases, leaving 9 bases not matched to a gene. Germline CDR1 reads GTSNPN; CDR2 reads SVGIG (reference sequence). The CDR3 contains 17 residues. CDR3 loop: CAWSWTSGNLNTGELFF. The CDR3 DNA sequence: TGTGCCTGGTCCTGGACTAGCGGGAACCTTAACACCGGGGAGCTGTTTTTT.

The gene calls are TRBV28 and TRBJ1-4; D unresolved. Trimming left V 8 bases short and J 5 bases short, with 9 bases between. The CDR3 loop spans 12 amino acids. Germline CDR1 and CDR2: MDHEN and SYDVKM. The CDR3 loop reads CASSYSNEKLFF. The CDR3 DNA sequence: TGTGCCAGCTCGTATTCGAATGAAAAACTGTTTTTT.

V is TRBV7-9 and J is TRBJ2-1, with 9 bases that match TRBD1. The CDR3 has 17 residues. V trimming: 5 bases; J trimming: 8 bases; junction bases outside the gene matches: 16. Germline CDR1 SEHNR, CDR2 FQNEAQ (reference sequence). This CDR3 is CASSILRGQGIQDEQFF. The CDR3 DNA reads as TGTGCCAGCAGCATCCTCAGAGGACAGGGGATACAGGATGAGCAGTTCTTC.